A selection of T cell receptor beta chains follows, all from one sample in a study of OX40 agonist ivuxolimab in advanced cancers. Repertoires were generated with immunoSEQ multiplex PCR, while TCRdb's copy carries only in-frame clones and drops some. Of 60,000 to 75,000 clones in the sample, roughly 89% were seen once. The sequencing here drew on CD4+ or CD8+ T cells sorted from blood, taken in a trial of the OX40 agonist ivuxolimab. These receptors came from an adult with an advanced solid tumor such as melanoma, head and neck, liver or kidney cancer. Both conserved end residues are part of each CDR3. A D gene is named only where the DNA matches it firmly. Size is stated for part of the rows, as once, few or many counts, or as a class when the clone is expanded.

clone_size j_call d_call v_call cdr3_aa cdr3_nt
- TRBJ1-5 - TRBV5-4 CASSLGGGNSNQPQHF TGTGCCAGCAGCTTGGGGGGGGGTAATAGCAATCAGCCCCAGCATTTT
once TRBJ1-5 - TRBV28 CASSDSGTPGAQHF TGTGCCAGCAGTGATTCCGGGACACCGGGAGCCCAGCATTTT
- TRBJ1-1 - TRBV7-9 CASSLESNTEAFF TGTGCCAGCAGCTTAGAGAGTAACACTGAAGCTTTCTTT
- TRBJ2-7 - TRBV28 CASTKGGALSYEQYF TGTGCCAGCACAAAAGGGGGGGCGCTTAGTTACGAGCAGTACTTC
- TRBJ1-3 - TRBV5-1 CASSLQGDRNTIYF TGCGCCAGCAGCTTACAAGGGGATCGAAACACCATATATTTT
- TRBJ1-1 TRBD1 TRBV7-9 CASRRQGTNTEAFF TGTGCCAGCAGGAGACAGGGGACGAACACTGAAGCTTTCTTT
- TRBJ2-3 - TRBV5-1 CASSSAQSTDTQYF TGCGCCAGCAGCTCAGCACAGAGCACAGATACGCAGTATTTT
- TRBJ2-1 TRBD2 TRBV7-6 CASSSRGVGNEQFF TGTGCCAGCAGCTCGCGGGGGGTAGGCAATGAGCAGTTCTTC
- TRBJ2-3 TRBD2 TRBV5-6 CASSLFGTSGVTDTQYF TGTGCCAGCAGCTTGTTTGGGACTAGCGGAGTGACAGATACGCAGTATTTT
- TRBJ2-1 TRBD2 TRBV6-5 CASNHPTSGGVRQFF TGTGCCAGCAATCACCCCACTAGCGGGGGCGTTAGGCAGTTCTTC
- TRBJ1-5 - TRBV21-1 CASLLDRDRNNQPQHF TGTGCCAGCCTCCTTGACAGGGATCGGAACAATCAGCCCCAGCATTTT
few TRBJ2-2 TRBD2 TRBV30 CAGRDNTGELFF TGTGCCGGGAGGGATAACACCGGGGAGCTGTTTTTT
- TRBJ1-1 - TRBV6-6 CASHATDREAFF TGTGCCAGCCACGCTACGGACCGGGAAGCTTTCTTT
- TRBJ2-2 TRBD2 TRBV10-1 CASSPRTSGNTGELFF TGCGCCAGCAGTCCCAGGACTAGCGGGAACACCGGGGAGCTGTTTTTT
- TRBJ1-2 TRBD1 TRBV7-8 CASSLDRVNYGYTF TGTGCCAGCAGCTTGGACAGGGTGAACTATGGCTACACCTTC
- TRBJ2-1 - TRBV5-6 CASSLAREKFF TGTGCCAGCAGCTTGGCGAGGGAGAAGTTCTTC
- TRBJ2-5 - TRBV27 CASSPGGPWGTQYF TGTGCCAGCAGTCCCGGGGGCCCCTGGGGGACCCAGTACTTC
- TRBJ2-5 - TRBV29-1 CSVDVGQTQYF TGCAGCGTTGATGTAGGTCAGACCCAGTACTTC
- TRBJ1-3 - TRBV18 CASSPDSSSGNTIYF TGTGCCAGCTCACCTGACAGTTCCTCTGGAAACACCATATATTTT
once TRBJ1-5 TRBD1 TRBV6-1 CASSEGTGGISNQPQHF TGTGCCAGCAGTGAAGGGACAGGGGGAATCAGCAATCAGCCCCAGCATTTT
- TRBJ1-3 - TRBV15 CATSRGTVGSLHSGNTIYF TGTGCCACCAGCAGAGGGACGGTCGGTTCCCTCCACTCTGGAAACACCATATATTTT
- TRBJ1-5 - TRBV30 CAWAEDSNQPQHF TGTGCCTGGGCAGAAGATAGCAATCAGCCCCAGCATTTT
- TRBJ2-7 - TRBV6-1 CASSEGFLIEQYF TGTGCCAGCAGTGAAGGGTTCCTCATCGAGCAGTACTTC
- TRBJ1-1 - TRBV4-1 CASSQEGAGLFSEAFF TGCGCCAGCAGCCAAGAGGGGGCAGGACTTTTCTCTGAAGCTTTCTTT
- TRBJ2-5 - TRBV5-6 CASSFRETQYF TGTGCCAGCAGCTTCCGGGAGACCCAGTACTTC
few TRBJ1-4 - TRBV30 CAWRRRDLRIEKLFF TGTGCCTGGCGGAGGAGGGACCTGAGGATTGAAAAACTGTTTTTT
- TRBJ2-1 TRBD2 TRBV7-3 CASSRTSGNSNEQFF TGTGCCAGCAGCAGGACTAGCGGGAACAGCAATGAGCAGTTCTTC
- TRBJ1-1 - TRBV11-2 CASSFTTDTEAFF TGTGCCAGCAGCTTCACCACGGACACTGAAGCTTTCTTT
- TRBJ2-1 TRBD2 TRBV4-2 CASSQDHSTSGGDEQFF TGTGCCAGCAGCCAAGACCATTCGACTAGCGGAGGGGATGAGCAGTTCTTC
- TRBJ1-5 - TRBV11-2 CASSLVAGDNQPQHF TGTGCCAGCAGCTTGGTGGCCGGGGACAATCAGCCCCAGCATTTT
- TRBJ2-7 - TRBV27 CASSGFISRRGGGEQYF TGTGCCAGCTCCGGTTTCATCAGCCGCCGGGGTGGAGGCGAGCAGTACTTC
- TRBJ2-5 TRBD2 TRBV7-8 CASSLAQRGRETQYF TGTGCCAGCAGCTTAGCGCAGCGGGGGCGAGAGACCCAGTACTTC
- TRBJ2-7 TRBD2 TRBV25-1 CASRKGGGPSEQYF TGTGCCAGCAGGAAGGGCGGGGGGCCAAGCGAGCAGTACTTC
- TRBJ2-3 - TRBV6-5 CASSPRGVSTDTQYF TGTGCCAGCTCCCCAAGGGGGGTCAGCACAGATACGCAGTATTTT
few TRBJ1-5 TRBD1 TRBV6-1 CASTLDRGRRPQHF TGTGCCAGCACTTTGGACAGGGGGCGTCGGCCCCAGCATTTT
- TRBJ2-7 - TRBV7-9 CASSLRQGGSYEQYF TGTGCCAGCAGCTTAAGGCAGGGAGGCTCCTACGAGCAGTACTTC
- TRBJ1-2 - TRBV15 CATSRVGVGYGYTF TGTGCCACCAGCAGAGTTGGGGTGGGCTATGGCTACACCTTC
- TRBJ2-7 - TRBV6-1 CASSAQGHYEQYF TGTGCCAGCAGTGCCCAGGGACACTACGAGCAGTACTTC
- TRBJ1-1 - TRBV10-3 CAISESPEGTEAFF TGTGCCATCAGTGAGTCCCCCGAGGGCACTGAAGCTTTCTTT
once TRBJ2-3 TRBD2 TRBV12-5 CASGLARTSGSTDTQYF TGTGCTAGTGGTTTGGCTCGGACTAGCGGGAGCACAGATACGCAGTATTTT
- TRBJ2-7 TRBD1 TRBV28 CASTTGRDRPHF TGTGCCAGCACTACCGGCCGGGACAGACCGCACTTC
- TRBJ2-2 - TRBV14 CASSQEVTETGELFF TGTGCCAGCAGCCAAGAGGTGACAGAGACCGGGGAGCTGTTTTTT
few TRBJ2-1 - TRBV11-3 CASSLDGKGGYNEQFF TGTGCCAGCAGCTTAGATGGAAAAGGGGGCTACAATGAGCAGTTCTTC
- TRBJ2-1 TRBD1 TRBV5-1 CASSPGTGGSGNEQFF TGCGCCAGCAGCCCGGGGACAGGGGGTTCCGGCAATGAGCAGTTCTTC
- TRBJ2-1 TRBD2 TRBV10-1 CASSEGGGLADKQFF TGCGCCAGCAGTGAGGGGGGGGGACTAGCGGACAAGCAGTTCTTC
- TRBJ1-4 - TRBV30 CAWAGTTNEKLFF TGTGCCTGGGCCGGGACAACTAATGAAAAACTGTTTTTT
once TRBJ2-5 TRBD2 TRBV6-6 CASTRPSGGGETQYF TGTGCCAGCACCCGACCCAGCGGGGGGGGAGAGACCCAGTACTTC
- TRBJ1-5 TRBD1 TRBV30 CAWSVVGTGGSEPQHF TGTGCCTGGAGTGTAGTTGGGACAGGGGGCAGTGAGCCCCAGCATTTT
- TRBJ1-2 TRBD1 TRBV28 CASMKGQVEVSYTF TGTGCCAGCATGAAGGGACAGGTCGAAGTCAGCTACACCTTC
- TRBJ1-1 TRBD1 TRBV6-5 CASSREGQGDTEAFF TGTGCCAGCAGTCGAGAAGGACAGGGAGACACTGAAGCTTTCTTT
- TRBJ2-1 - TRBV6-4 CASSPDKAYYNEQFF TGTGCCAGCAGCCCCGACAAGGCCTACTACAATGAGCAGTTCTTC
- TRBJ2-2 - TRBV6-1 CATRPPNTGELFF TGTGCCACCAGACCGCCGAACACCGGGGAGCTGTTTTTT
- TRBJ2-7 - TRBV7-9 CASSLESSSYEQYF TGTGCCAGCAGCTTAGAATCAAGCTCCTACGAGCAGTACTTC
- TRBJ2-5 - TRBV18 CASSPPVGGKRSETQYF TGTGCCAGCTCACCACCGGTAGGAGGGAAGCGCTCAGAGACCCAGTACTTC
- TRBJ2-5 TRBD2 TRBV2 CASSDAGREETQYF TGTGCCAGCAGTGATGCCGGGAGGGAAGAGACCCAGTACTTC
- TRBJ2-1 TRBD2 TRBV2 CASRAGTSGPEQFF TGTGCCAGCAGGGCCGGGACTAGCGGGCCTGAGCAGTTCTTC
- TRBJ1-4 TRBD1 TRBV30 CAWSVQGGKANEKLFF TGTGCCTGGAGTGTGCAGGGGGGGAAGGCTAATGAAAAACTGTTTTTT
- TRBJ1-2 - TRBV28 CASSLGRPGYTF TGTGCCAGCAGTTTAGGGCGCCCTGGCTACACCTTC
- TRBJ2-2 TRBD1 TRBV5-8 CASSLGQGLGPNTGELFF TGTGCCAGCAGCCTGGGACAGGGTTTAGGTCCGAACACCGGGGAGCTGTTTTTT